This T cell receptor beta chain was documented in a study of T cell responses to AZD1222 COVID-19 vaccine. This table comes from immunoSEQ multiplex PCR, and its TCRdb copy is limited to in-frame clones, with some not included. The sample carries 100,000 to 150,000 clones, roughly 90% recorded once. Only one count was recorded for this clone. With V trimmed by 0 bases and J by 5 bases, 3 bases remained unmatched. The CDR3 covers 14 residues. Germline-derived CDR1 and CDR2 are SGHTA and FQGTGA. The sequence came from an adult in good health. This chain links TRBV7-3 with TRBJ2-7; 8 bases fit TRBD1. The sequencing here drew on peripheral blood, taken on day 0 of AZD1222 vaccination. The CDR3 loop is CASSLTDRADEQYF. The CDR3 DNA sequence: TGTGCCAGCAGCTTAACGGACAGGGCAGACGAGCAGTACTTC.